The clone carrying this T cell receptor (beta chain) was seen many times. The data were obtained in a study of early T cells in non-severe SARS-CoV-2 infection. The CDR3 loop spans 16 amino acids. After removal of 4 bases from V and 10 bases from J, the junction contained 13 bases not matched to a gene. The germline CDR1 and CDR2 sequences are SEHNR and FQNEAQ (reference sequence). In TCRdb, the 5' RACE reads were re-called with MiXCR into one record per CDR3 protein. Among around 81,000 distinct CDR3 sequences listed, around 15% were seen once. The rearrangement uses TRBV7-9 and TRBJ1-6; TRBD1 agrees at 7 bases. This TCR came from an adult who was a healthcare worker with PCR-confirmed SARS-CoV-2 infection or an uninfected control (not recorded which). Sequencing was carried out using whole blood. The CDR3 DNA reads TGTGCCAGCAGCTCGATAGAATTAGGGGGCGGATCACCCCTCCACTTT. Translation: CASSSIELGGGSPLHF.